The T cell receptor beta chain under discussion was sequenced for a study of T-cell memory formation after mild COVID-19. TCR alpha and TCR beta cDNA libraries carrying sample barcodes and UMIs were produced by 5'RACE using constant-segment primers. One entry per CDR3 protein results from TCRdb running MiXCR on the 5' RACE reads. The table has a few hundred thousand distinct CDR3 sequences, roughly 21% seen once. Comment on this clonotype: Its target is unknown.

This CDR3 comprises 16 residues. V trimming: 6 bases; J trimming: 1 base; junction bases outside the gene matches: 9. Study-level findings and limits: Still unconfirmed is whether the second-wave clones peaking on day 37 recognized SARS-CoV-2. Clones that contracted clustered mainly in CM and EM if CD4+ and in EMRA if CD8+.

This clonotype was sampled from a man aged 18 to 29 who had mild COVID-19 (a few samples of this study predate the infection). Cell type and time point are not known. The sample taken for sequencing was PBMCs or a T cell subset sorted from them (not recorded which). V usage is TRBV12-3 or TRBV12-4 and J usage is TRBJ2-1; 7 bases align to TRBD2. The CDR3 protein is CASRVSGVPSYNEQFF. The CDR3 DNA follows: TGTGCCAGCAGGGTAAGCGGGGTGCCTTCCTACAATGAGCAGTTCTTC.